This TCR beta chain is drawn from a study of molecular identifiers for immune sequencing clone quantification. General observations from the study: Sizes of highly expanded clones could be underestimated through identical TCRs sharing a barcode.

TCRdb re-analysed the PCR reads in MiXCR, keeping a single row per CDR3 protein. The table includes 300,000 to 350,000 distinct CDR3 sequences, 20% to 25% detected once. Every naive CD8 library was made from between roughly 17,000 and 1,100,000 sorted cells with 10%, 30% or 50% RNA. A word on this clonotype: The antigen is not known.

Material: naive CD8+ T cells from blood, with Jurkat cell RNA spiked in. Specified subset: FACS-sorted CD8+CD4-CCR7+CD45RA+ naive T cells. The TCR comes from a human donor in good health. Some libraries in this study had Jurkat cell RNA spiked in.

CDR3 sequence (DNA): TGTGCCAGCAGTGAGGACAGTAGCCCCTACAATGAGCAGTTCTTC. Translating it yields CASSEDSSPYNEQFF. V is TRBV2 and J is TRBJ2-1; the D gene is possibly TRBD1 (6 bases). CDR1 SNHLY and CDR2 FYNNEI come from the germline V gene. The CDR3 totals 15 residues. V lost 3 bases and J 2 bases, leaving 11 bases between the germline ends.